The clone carrying this T cell receptor beta chain was observed once. With 5 bases clipped from V and 7 bases from J, the junction kept 9 bases outside the gene matches. The CDR3 extends over 15 amino acids. The germline V gene encodes CDR1 MNHNS and CDR2 SASEGT. The data were obtained in a study of shared clonotypes between healthy human individuals. The repertoire was sequenced with immunoSEQ multiplex PCR; TCRdb's copy has only in-frame clones and lacks some. Altogether roughly 2 million clones are present, more than 90% being singletons, with the ten largest covering more than 0.1%. This chain uses TRBV6-1 with TRBJ2-2, with 8 bases matching TRBD2. The sample was naive CD4+ T cells sorted from blood. Noted subset: CD45RA+ positively selected. This sequence was found in a man aged 18 to 29 in good health. The CDR3 spells CASSSGTRSVGELFF. The CDR3 DNA reads as TGTGCCAGCAGTTCCGGGACTAGAAGTGTCGGGGAGCTGTTTTTT.